Listed here is a single TCR beta chain. What it recognizes is unknown. The data belong to a study of CD8 T cells in Susac syndrome. About the research overall: Patients with Susac syndrome were therapy-naive, on corticosteroids, or on intravenous immunoglobulin alone at blood draw. Whole-study findings and limits: The authors found no clonal expansion in Susac syndrome CD4+ T cell repertoires. The study conceded that relatively few individuals underwent its TCR sequencing and HLA analysis.

Trimming at V came to 0 bases and at J to 0 bases, leaving 7 bases not matched to a gene. This CDR3 contains 17 residues. CDR1 KGHSH and CDR2 LQKENI come from the germline V gene. It was with random hexamers that about 0.45 to 1 ug RNA was reverse transcribed. TCRdb reprocessed the immunoSEQ multiplex PCR reads with MiXCR, giving one entry per CDR3 protein. The sample lists under 250,000 distinct CDR3 sequences; 94% were seen once. Definite or probable Susac syndrome was diagnosed using recently defined diagnostic criteria. The source material was CD4+ T cells from PBMCs. This chain uses TRBV18 with TRBJ2-7; 8 nucleotides line up with TRBD1. The sequence was obtained from a human donor with Susac syndrome. The CDR3 DNA reads TGTGCCAGCTCACCACCGTCAGGGGGCTTCAGCTCCTACGAGCAGTACTTC. Encoded protein: CASSPPSGGFSSYEQYF. Full variable domain (remainder filled in from reference TRBV18 and TRBJ2-7): NAGVMQNPRHLVRRRGQEARLRCSPMKGHSHVYWYRQLPEEGLKFMVYLQKENIIDESGMPKERFSAEFPKEGPSILRIQQVVRGDSAAYFCASSPPSGGFSSYEQYFGPGTRLTVT.